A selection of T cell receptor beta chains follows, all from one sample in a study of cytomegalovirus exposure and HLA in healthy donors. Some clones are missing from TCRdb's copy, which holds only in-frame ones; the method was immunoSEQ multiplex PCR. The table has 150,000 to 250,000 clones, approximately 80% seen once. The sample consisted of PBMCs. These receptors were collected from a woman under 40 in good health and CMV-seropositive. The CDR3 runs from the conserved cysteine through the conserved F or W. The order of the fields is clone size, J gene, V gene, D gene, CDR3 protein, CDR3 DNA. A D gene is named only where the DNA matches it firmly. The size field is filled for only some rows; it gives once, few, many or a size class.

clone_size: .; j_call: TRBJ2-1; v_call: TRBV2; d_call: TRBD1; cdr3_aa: CASRPDRGEYNEQFF; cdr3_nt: TGTGCCAGCAGGCCCGACAGGGGAGAATACAATGAGCAGTTCTTC
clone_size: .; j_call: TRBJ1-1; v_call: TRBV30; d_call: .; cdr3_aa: CAWRGLRNTEAFF; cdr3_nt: TGTGCCTGGAGGGGGCTGAGAAACACTGAAGCTTTCTTT
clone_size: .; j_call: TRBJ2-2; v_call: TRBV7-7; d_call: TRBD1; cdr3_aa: CASSLGQGAGELFF; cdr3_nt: TGTGCTAGCAGCTTAGGTCAGGGGGCCGGGGAGCTGTTTTTT
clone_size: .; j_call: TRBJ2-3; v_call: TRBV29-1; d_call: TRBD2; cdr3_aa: CSVEDRWTSGIDTQYF; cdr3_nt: TGCAGCGTTGAAGATCGCTGGACTAGCGGAATTGATACGCAGTATTTT
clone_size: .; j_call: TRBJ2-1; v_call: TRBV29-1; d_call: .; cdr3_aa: CSALPGKANEQFF; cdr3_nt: TGCAGCGCCCTCCCGGGAAAAGCCAATGAGCAGTTCTTC
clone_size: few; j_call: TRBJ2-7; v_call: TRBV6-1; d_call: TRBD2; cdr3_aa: CASSEAPSGISYEQYF; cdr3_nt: TGTGCCAGCAGTGAAGCACCTAGCGGGATCTCCTACGAGCAGTACTTC
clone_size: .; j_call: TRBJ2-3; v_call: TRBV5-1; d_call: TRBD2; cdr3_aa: CASRSGILAGEVTTDTQYF; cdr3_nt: TGCGCCAGCAGGTCAGGGATTCTAGCGGGAGAGGTCACGACAGATACGCAGTATTTT
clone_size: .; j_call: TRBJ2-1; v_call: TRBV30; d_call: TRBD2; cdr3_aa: CAWSVYRAGSWNEQFF; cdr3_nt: TGTGCCTGGAGTGTATATCGAGCGGGGAGCTGGAATGAGCAGTTCTTC
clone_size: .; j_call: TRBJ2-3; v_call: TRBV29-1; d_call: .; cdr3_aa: CSVEGDRTSADTQYF; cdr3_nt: TGCAGCGTTGAGGGGGACAGGACTAGCGCAGATACGCAGTATTTT
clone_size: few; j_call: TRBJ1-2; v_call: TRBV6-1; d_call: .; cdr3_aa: CASSEMLRGNGYTF; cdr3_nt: TGTGCCAGCAGTGAAATGCTAAGGGGAAATGGCTACACCTTC
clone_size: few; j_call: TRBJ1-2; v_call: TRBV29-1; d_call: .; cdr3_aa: CSVLRGLYGYTF; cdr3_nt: TGCAGCGTTCTCCGGGGTCTGTATGGCTACACCTTC
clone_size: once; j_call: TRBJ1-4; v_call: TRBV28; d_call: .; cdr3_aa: CASSLTRHEKLFF; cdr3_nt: TGTGCCAGCAGTTTAACCAGGCATGAAAAACTGTTTTTT
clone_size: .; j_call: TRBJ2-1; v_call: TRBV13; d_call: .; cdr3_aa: CASSLIRAGHNEQFF; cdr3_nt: TGTGCCAGCAGCCTTATTCGAGCGGGTCACAATGAGCAGTTCTTC
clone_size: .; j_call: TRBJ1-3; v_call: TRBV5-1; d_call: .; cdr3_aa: CASSLEAGLNTIYF; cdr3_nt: TGCGCCAGCAGCTTGGAAGCAGGGCTGAACACCATATATTTT
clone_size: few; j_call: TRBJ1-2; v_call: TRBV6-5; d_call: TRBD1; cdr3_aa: CASSYRTGFRYTF; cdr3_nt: TGTGCCAGCAGTTACCGGACAGGGTTCCGCTACACCTTC
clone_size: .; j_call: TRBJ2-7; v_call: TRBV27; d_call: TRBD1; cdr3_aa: CASRKTSGQGMNEQYF; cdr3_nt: TGTGCCAGCAGAAAAACATCGGGACAGGGGATGAACGAGCAGTACTTC
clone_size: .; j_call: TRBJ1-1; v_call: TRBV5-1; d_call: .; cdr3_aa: CASTPEGGPEAFF; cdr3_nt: TGCGCCAGCACCCCCGAGGGGGGGCCTGAAGCTTTCTTT
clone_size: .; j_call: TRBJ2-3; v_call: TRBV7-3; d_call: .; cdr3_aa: CASSLGGISTDTQYF; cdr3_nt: TGTGCCAGCAGCTTAGGCGGGATAAGCACAGATACGCAGTATTTT
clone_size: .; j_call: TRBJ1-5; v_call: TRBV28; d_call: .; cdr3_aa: CASISQPQHF; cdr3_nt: TGTGCCAGCATAAGCCAGCCCCAGCATTTT
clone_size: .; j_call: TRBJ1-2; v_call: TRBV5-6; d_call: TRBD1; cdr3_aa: CASSLRTGNYGYTF; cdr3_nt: TGTGCCAGCAGCTTGAGGACAGGGAACTATGGCTACACCTTC
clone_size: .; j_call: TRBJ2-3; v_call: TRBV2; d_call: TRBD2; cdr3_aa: CASSLAGGPGDTQYF; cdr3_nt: TGTGCCAGCAGTCTAGCGGGAGGGCCAGGAGATACGCAGTATTTT
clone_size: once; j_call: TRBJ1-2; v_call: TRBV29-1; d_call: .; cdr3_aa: CSVEGGRLEMDGYTF; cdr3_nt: TGCAGCGTTGAGGGGGGGCGGTTGGAAATGGATGGCTACACCTTC
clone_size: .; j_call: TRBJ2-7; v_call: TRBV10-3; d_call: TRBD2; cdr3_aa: CATGLAGAYEQYF; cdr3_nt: TGTGCCACGGGACTAGCGGGAGCCTACGAGCAGTACTTC
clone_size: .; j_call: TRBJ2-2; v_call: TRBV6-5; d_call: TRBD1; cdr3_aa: CASWTGYTGELFF; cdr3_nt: TGTGCCAGCTGGACAGGGTACACCGGGGAGCTGTTTTTT
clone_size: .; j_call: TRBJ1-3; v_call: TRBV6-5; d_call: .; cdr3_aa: CASTPIWTGNTIYF; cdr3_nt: TGTGCCAGCACCCCGATCTGGACAGGAAACACCATATATTTT
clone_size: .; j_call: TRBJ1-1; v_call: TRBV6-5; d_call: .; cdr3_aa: CASRAGHTNTEAFF; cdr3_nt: TGTGCCAGCAGGGCTGGACACACGAACACTGAAGCTTTCTTT
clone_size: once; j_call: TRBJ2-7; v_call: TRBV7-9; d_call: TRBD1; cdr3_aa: CASSNRDRGSYEQYF; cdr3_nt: TGTGCCAGCAGCAACCGGGACAGGGGTTCCTACGAGCAGTACTTC
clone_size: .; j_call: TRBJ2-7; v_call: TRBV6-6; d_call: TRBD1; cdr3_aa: CASSSQGARVGEQYF; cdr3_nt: TGTGCCAGCAGTTCACAGGGGGCGCGAGTCGGCGAGCAGTACTTC
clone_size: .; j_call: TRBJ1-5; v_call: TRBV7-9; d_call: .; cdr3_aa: CASSATENNQPQHF; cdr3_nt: TGTGCCAGCAGCGCGACAGAGAACAATCAGCCCCAGCATTTT
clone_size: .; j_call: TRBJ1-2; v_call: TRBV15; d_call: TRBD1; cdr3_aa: CATSFHRGANRNYGYTF; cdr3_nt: TGTGCCACCAGCTTTCACAGGGGCGCGAACCGGAACTATGGCTACACCTTC
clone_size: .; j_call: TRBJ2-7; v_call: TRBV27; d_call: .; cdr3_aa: CASRSLRDTSFYEQYF; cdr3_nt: TGTGCCAGCAGGAGCCTCCGGGACACTTCCTTCTACGAGCAGTACTTC
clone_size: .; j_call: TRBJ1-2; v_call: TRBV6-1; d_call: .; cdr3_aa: CASSEKGGRDNGYTF; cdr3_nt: TGTGCCAGCAGTGAGAAAGGGGGACGAGATAATGGCTACACCTTC
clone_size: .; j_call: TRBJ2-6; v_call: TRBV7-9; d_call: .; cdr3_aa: CASSSWDGGNGANVLTF; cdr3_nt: TGTGCCAGCAGCTCCTGGGACGGGGGAAATGGGGCCAACGTCCTGACTTTC
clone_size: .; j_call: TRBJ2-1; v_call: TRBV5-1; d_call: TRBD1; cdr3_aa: CASSEMSPRDRTYNEQFF; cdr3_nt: TGCGCCAGCAGCGAAATGAGCCCCCGGGACAGGACCTACAATGAGCAGTTCTTC
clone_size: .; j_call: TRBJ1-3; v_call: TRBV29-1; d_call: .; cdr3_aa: CSVDPGFGDTIYF; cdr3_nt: TGCAGCGTTGACCCGGGGTTTGGGGACACCATATATTTT
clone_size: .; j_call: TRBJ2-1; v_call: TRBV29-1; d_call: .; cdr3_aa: CSVRERVENEQFF; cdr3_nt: TGCAGCGTCCGGGAGAGGGTTGAGAATGAGCAGTTCTTC
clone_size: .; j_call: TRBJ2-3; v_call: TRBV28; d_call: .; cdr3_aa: CAAQQGGRTQYF; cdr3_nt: TGTGCCGCCCAGCAGGGAGGCCGAACGCAGTATTTT
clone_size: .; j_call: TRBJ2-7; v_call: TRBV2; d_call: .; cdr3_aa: CATRGRVWYEQYF; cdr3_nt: TGTGCCACCAGGGGCCGTGTGTGGTACGAGCAGTACTTC
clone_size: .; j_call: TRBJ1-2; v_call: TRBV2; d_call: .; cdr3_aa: CASSEDVGSTNGYTF; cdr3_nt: TGTGCCAGCAGTGAAGACGTGGGTAGCACAAATGGCTACACCTTC
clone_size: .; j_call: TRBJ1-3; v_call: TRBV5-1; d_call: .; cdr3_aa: CASSLAGHSSGNTIYF; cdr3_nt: TGCGCCAGCAGCTTGGCAGGGCACTCCTCTGGAAACACCATATATTTT
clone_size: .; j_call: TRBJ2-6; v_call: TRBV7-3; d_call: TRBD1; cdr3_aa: CASSPQGALAGANVLTF; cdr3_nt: TGTGCCAGCAGCCCCCAGGGGGCGCTGGCTGGGGCCAACGTCCTGACTTTC
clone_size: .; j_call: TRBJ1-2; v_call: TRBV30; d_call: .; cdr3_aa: CAWSIGGTYGYTF; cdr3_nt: TGTGCCTGGAGTATCGGGGGTACATATGGCTACACCTTC
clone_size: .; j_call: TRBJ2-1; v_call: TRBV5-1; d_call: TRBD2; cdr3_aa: CASSPGLAGSAGYNEQFF; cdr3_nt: TGCGCCAGCAGCCCTGGACTAGCGGGATCAGCAGGCTACAATGAGCAGTTCTTC
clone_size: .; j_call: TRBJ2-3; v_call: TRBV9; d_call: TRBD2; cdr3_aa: CASSPRGDYLTDTQYF; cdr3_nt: TGTGCCAGCAGCCCCCGTGGGGACTATCTCACAGATACGCAGTATTTT
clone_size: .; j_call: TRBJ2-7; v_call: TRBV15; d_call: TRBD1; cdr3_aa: CATSRETGGEQYF; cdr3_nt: TGTGCCACCAGCAGAGAGACAGGGGGCGAGCAGTACTTC
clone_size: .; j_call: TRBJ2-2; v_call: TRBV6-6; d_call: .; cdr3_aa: CASSLLGEGTGELFF; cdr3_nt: TGTGCCAGCAGCCTCTTAGGAGAGGGCACCGGGGAGCTGTTTTTT
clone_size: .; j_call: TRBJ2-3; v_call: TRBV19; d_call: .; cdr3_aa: CASRVASTDTQYF; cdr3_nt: TGTGCCAGTAGAGTGGCAAGCACAGATACGCAGTATTTT
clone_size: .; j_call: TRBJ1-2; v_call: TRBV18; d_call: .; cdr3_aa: CASSPLRGDGYTF; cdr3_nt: TGTGCCAGCTCACCCCTGCGGGGGGATGGCTACACCTTC
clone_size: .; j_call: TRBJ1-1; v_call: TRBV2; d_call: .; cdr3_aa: CASSEGGTEAFF; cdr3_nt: TGTGCCAGCAGTGAGGGGGGAACTGAAGCTTTCTTT
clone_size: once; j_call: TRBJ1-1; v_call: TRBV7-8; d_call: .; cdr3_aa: CASQTMNTEAFF; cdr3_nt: TGTGCCAGCCAGACAATGAACACTGAAGCTTTCTTT
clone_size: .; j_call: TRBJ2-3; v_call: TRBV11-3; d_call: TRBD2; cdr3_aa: CASSLFLSSGDTQYF; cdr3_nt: TGTGCCAGCAGCTTATTTCTCTCTAGCGGGGATACGCAGTATTTT
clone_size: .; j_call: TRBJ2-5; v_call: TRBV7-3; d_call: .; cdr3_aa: CASSSDRGGTQYF; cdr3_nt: TGTGCCAGCAGTTCGGACCGAGGGGGGACCCAGTACTTC
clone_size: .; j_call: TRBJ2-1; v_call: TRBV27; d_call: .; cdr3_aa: CASSRPREGQGVRIEQFF; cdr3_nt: TGTGCCAGCAGTCGACCCCGGGAGGGGCAGGGGGTTAGGATTGAGCAGTTCTTC